These T cell receptor beta chains were read from a single sample in a study of T cell responses to AZD1222 COVID-19 vaccine. Sequencing was performed with immunoSEQ multiplex PCR; in TCRdb, only in-frame clones are kept and a portion is missing. This sample carries 100,000 to 150,000 clones, approximately 90% of them seen once, and the ten largest clones take 14%. The input for sequencing was peripheral blood, taken on day 0 of AZD1222 vaccination. These TCRs come from an adult in good health. Both conserved end residues are part of each CDR3. D genes are given only for firm matches.

len	v_gene	d_gene	j_gene	CDR3aa	CDR3nt
14	TRBV19	.	TRBJ1-5	CASTPGQNNQPQHF	TGTGCCAGTACACCAGGGCAAAACAACCAGCCCCAGCATTTT
14	TRBV28	.	TRBJ2-7	CASSLERSSYEQYF	TGTGCCAGCAGTTTAGAGAGGAGCTCCTACGAGCAGTACTTC
10	TRBV12-3/TRBV12-4	.	TRBJ2-3	CAIAPDTQYF	TGTGCCATCGCCCCAGATACGCAGTATTTT
13	TRBV9	.	TRBJ2-7	CASSPAGTYEQYF	TGTGCCAGCAGCCCGGCAGGGACCTACGAGCAGTACTTC
15	TRBV28	.	TRBJ2-1	CASSTRRRLYNEQFF	TGTGCCAGCAGCACACGACGCCGCCTCTACAATGAGCAGTTCTTC
16	TRBV7-9	.	TRBJ2-3	CASSLMETRERDTQYF	TGTGCCAGCAGCTTAATGGAGACAAGGGAGCGAGATACGCAGTATTTT
14	TRBV21-1	.	TRBJ1-1	CASSKFILNTEAFF	TGTGCCAGCAGCAAGTTCATCCTGAACACTGAAGCTTTCTTT
18	TRBV3-1/TRBV3-2	TRBD1	TRBJ1-1	CASSPVFGQGFANTEAFF	TGTGCCAGCAGCCCGGTCTTTGGACAGGGTTTCGCTAACACTGAAGCTTTCTTT
15	TRBV5-6	TRBD1	TRBJ1-1	CASSLTGGSGTEAFF	TGTGCCAGCAGCCTGACAGGGGGAAGTGGGACTGAAGCTTTCTTT
14	TRBV10-1	TRBD2	TRBJ2-5	CASRLAGRQETQYF	TGCGCCAGCAGATTAGCGGGGCGCCAAGAGACCCAGTACTTC